This T cell receptor (beta chain) was observed in a study of OX40 agonist ivuxolimab in advanced cancers. Background for the entire study: Ivuxolimab was a fully human IgG2 agonistic monoclonal antibody targeting the costimulatory receptor OX40 (CD134). A male proportion of roughly 80% and a mean age of about 60 years, ranging from 23 to 79, were recorded for the dose-escalation cohort. Intravenous ivuxolimab was administered to patients every 2 weeks at six dose levels: 0.01, 0.1, 0.3, 1.5, 3 and 10 mg/kg. Prior anti-PD-1, anti-PD-L1 or anti-CTLA-4 therapy was permitted, and checkpoint inhibitors had been received by about 36% of dose-escalation patients. Three dose-escalation patients achieved partial responses, one with hepatocellular carcinoma and two with cutaneous melanoma. The point of sequencing TCRbeta in the periphery was to test whether ivuxolimab changed TCR sequence diversity and drove clonal T-cell expansion. Of the approximately 53 patients in dose escalation, 19 had hepatocellular carcinoma, roughly 15 had melanoma, 9 had renal cell carcinoma and 9 had head and neck cancer. The monotherapy dose-escalation portion (N ≈ 56 patients) of the phase I ivuxolimab trial is reported in the paper.

There are 13 amino acids in the CDR3, from cysteine to phenylalanine inclusive. Just CDR3 DNA is preserved here, 39 bases in frame from base 1. The CDR1 and CDR2 encoded by the germline V gene (reference sequence) are LNHDA and SQIVND. V was cut back by 8 bases and J by 4 bases, leaving a gap of 14 bases between them. Patients with autoimmune disease history or receiving systemic immunosuppression were excluded from the trial. Peripheral blood for TCR sequencing was collected from all dose cohorts at baseline, on cycle 4 day 1, and on cycle 7 day 1. The samples were drawn from a first-in-human, open-label, multicenter phase I dose-escalation trial of ivuxolimab. Adults with locally advanced or metastatic melanoma, renal cell carcinoma, hepatocellular carcinoma or head and neck squamous cell carcinoma were enrolled in the trial. Before TCR sequencing, CD4+ and CD8+ T cells were separately sorted from peripheral blood.

Paper-wide results and their limitations: Low levels of normalized T-cell clonal expansion were also seen in some nonresponding patients. In the 0.1-3.0 mg/kg groups, partial responders had among the lowest normalized peripheral clonal expansion, particularly in CD8+ T cells. On average, CD8+ T cells showed more expanded clones than CD4+ T cells after ivuxolimab. At doses from 0.1 to 3.0 mg/kg, clonal expansion was seen in both CD4+ and CD8+ blood T cells between baseline and week 6. The antigen specificity of the peripheral T cells that underwent clonal expansion was not determined.

For sequencing of the TCRbeta CDR3 region, genomic DNA was extracted from the sorted cells. The immunoSEQ Assay was used to sequence the TCRbeta CDR3 regions. In TCRdb, the immuneACCESS table is reduced to in-frame sequences with V and J assigned. These tables do not hold every clone; where another copy was compared, an unresolved V gene accounts for under half, and the others remain unexplained. A total of 75,000 to 100,000 clones appear in this sample, 90% to 95% of them only once. The ten biggest clones cover less than 0.4% of the sample. Concerning this clone itself: Its antigen remains undetermined. One base away there is no much larger clone; base qualities are not given.

This clonotype originated in an adult with an advanced solid tumor such as melanoma, head and neck, liver or kidney cancer. Source: CD4+ or CD8+ T cells sorted from blood, taken in a trial of the OX40 agonist ivuxolimab. The chain is assembled from TRBV19 and TRBJ1-2; the D segment could be TRBD1, given 6 matching bases. The CDR3 protein: CASGQTGSYGYTF. The bases are TGTGCCAGTGGCCAAACAGGGTCCTATGGCTACACCTTC.